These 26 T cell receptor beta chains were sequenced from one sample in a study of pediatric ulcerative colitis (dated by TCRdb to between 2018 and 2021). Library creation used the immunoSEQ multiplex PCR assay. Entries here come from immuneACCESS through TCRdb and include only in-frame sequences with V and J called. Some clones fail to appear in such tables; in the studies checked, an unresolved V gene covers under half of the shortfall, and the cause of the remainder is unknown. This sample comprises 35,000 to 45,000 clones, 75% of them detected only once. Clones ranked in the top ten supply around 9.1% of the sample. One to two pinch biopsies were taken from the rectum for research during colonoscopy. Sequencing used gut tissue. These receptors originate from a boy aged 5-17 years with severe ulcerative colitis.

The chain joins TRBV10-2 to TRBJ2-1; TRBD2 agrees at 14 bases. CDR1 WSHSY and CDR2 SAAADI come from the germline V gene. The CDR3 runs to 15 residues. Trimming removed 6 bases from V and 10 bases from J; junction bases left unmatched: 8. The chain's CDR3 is CASRTSGGAFREQFF. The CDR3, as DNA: TGCGCCAGCAGGACTAGCGGGGGGGCTTTCCGAGAGCAGTTCTTC.

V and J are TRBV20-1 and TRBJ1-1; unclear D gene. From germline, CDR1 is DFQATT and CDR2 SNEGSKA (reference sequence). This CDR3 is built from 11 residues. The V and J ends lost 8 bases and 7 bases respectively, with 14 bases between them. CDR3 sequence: CSTPGVNEAFF. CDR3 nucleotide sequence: TGCAGTACCCCGGGTGTCAATGAAGCTTTCTTT.

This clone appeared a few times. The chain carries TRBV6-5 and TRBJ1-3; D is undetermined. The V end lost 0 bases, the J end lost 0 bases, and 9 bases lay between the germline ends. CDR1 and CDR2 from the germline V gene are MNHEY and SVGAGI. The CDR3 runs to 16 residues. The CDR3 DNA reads TGTGCCAGCAGTTACTCGAGGGTCAGCTCTGGAAACACCATATATTTT. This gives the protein CASSYSRVSSGNTIYF.

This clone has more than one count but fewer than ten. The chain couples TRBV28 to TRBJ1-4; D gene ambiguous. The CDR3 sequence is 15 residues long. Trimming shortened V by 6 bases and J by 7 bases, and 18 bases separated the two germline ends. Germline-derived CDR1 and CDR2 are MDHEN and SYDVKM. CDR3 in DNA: TGTGCCAGCAGAACGGACGGCCCCGGTCGTGAAAAACTGTTTTTT. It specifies CASRTDGPGREKLFF. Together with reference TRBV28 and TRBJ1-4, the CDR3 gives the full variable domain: DVKVTQSSRYLVKRTGEKVFLECVQDMDHENMFWYRQDPGLGLRLIYFSYDVKMKEKGDIPEGYSVSREKKERFSLILESASTNQTSMYLCASRTDGPGREKLFFGSGTQLSVL.

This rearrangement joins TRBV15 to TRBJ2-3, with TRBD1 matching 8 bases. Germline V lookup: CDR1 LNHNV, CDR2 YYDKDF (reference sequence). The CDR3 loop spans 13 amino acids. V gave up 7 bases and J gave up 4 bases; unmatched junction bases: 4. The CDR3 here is CATKTGVADTQYF. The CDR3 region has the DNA TGTGCCACCAAGACAGGGGTAGCAGATACGCAGTATTTT.

CDR3 coding DNA: TGTGCCAGCAGCAACGATCAAGAGACCCAGTACTTC. Translation gives CASSNDQETQYF. V usage is TRBV21-1 and J usage is TRBJ2-5. TRBV21-1 is deemed a pseudogene. This CDR3 contains 12 residues.

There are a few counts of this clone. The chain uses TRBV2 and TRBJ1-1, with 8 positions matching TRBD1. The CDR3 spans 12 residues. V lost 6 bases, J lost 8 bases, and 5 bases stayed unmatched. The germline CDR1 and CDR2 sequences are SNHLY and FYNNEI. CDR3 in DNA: TGTGCCAGCAGGGACAACAGGGGGGAAGCTTTCTTT. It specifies CASRDNRGEAFF.

The CDR3 protein is CASSPRINEQYF. DNA of the CDR3: TGTGCCAGCTCACCACGTATAAACGAGCAGTACTTC. The chain is built from TRBV18 and TRBJ2-7; no clear D. CDR1 and CDR2 from the germline V gene are KGHSH and LQKENI. Trimming took off 1 base at V and 5 bases at J, with 6 bases between the two ends. The CDR3 is 12 amino acids.

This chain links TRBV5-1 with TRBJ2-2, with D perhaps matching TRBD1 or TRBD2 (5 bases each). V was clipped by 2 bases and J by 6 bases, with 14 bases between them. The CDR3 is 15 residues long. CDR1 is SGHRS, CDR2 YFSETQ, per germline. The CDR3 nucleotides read TGCGCCAGCAGCTTAGGGCGGTTGGGGGCCGGGGAGCTGTTTTTT. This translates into CASSLGRLGAGELFF.

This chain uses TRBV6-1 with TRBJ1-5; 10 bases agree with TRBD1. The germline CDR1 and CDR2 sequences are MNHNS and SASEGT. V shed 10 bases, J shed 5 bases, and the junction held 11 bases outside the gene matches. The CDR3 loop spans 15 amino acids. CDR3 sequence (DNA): TGTGCCACAGCACCGGGACAGGGGATTGATCAGCCCCAGCATTTT. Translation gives CATAPGQGIDQPQHF.

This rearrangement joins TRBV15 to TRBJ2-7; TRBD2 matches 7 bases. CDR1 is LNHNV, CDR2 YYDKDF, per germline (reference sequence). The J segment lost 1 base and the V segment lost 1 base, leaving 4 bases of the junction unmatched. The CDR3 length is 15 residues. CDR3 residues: CATSRVWRGSYEQYF. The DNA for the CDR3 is TGTGCCACCAGCAGAGTGTGGCGGGGGTCCTACGAGCAGTACTTC.

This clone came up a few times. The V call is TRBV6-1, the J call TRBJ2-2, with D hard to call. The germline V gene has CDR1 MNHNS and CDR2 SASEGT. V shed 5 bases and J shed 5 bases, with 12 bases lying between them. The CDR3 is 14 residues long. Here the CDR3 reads CASSLVGLTGELFF. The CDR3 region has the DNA TGTGCCAGCAGTCTCGTGGGGTTAACCGGGGAGCTGTTTTTT.

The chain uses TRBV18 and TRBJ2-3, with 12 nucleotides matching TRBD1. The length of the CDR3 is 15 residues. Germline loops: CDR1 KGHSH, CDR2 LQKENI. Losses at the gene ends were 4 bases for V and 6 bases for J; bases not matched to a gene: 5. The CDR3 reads CASSQGQGAWDTQYF. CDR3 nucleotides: TGTGCCAGCTCACAGGGACAGGGGGCGTGGGATACGCAGTATTTT.

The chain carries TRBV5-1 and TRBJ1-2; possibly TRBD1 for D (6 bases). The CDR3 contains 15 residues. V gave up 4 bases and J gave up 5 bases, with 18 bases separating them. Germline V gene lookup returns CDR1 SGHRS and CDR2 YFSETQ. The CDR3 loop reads CASSGTSDRPYGYTF. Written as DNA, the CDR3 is TGCGCCAGCAGCGGAACCTCGGACAGACCATATGGCTACACCTTC.

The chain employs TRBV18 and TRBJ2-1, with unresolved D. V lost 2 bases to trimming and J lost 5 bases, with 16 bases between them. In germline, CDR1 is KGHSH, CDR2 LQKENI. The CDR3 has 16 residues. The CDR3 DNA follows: TGTGCCAGCTCACCAGCAAATCAGGCGTTCCACAATGAGCAGTTCTTC. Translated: CASSPANQAFHNEQFF. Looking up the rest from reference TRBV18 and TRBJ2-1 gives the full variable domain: NAGVMQNPRHLVRRRGQEARLRCSPMKGHSHVYWYRQLPEEGLKFMVYLQKENIIDESGMPKERFSAEFPKEGPSILRIQQVVRGDSAAYFCASSPANQAFHNEQFFGPGTRLTVL.

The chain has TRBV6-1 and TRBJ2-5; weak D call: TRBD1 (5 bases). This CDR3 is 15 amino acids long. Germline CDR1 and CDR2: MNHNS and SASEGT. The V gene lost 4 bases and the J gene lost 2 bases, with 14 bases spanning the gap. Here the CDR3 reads CASSARQILQETQYF. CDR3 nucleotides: TGTGCCAGCAGTGCCCGACAGATTTTACAAGAGACCCAGTACTTC.

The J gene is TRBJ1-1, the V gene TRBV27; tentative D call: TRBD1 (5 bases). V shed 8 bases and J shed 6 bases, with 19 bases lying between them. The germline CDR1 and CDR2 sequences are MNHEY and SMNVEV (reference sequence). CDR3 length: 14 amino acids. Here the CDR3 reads CASAHGLLGAEAFF. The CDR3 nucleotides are TGTGCCAGCGCCCACGGTCTCCTGGGGGCTGAAGCTTTCTTT.

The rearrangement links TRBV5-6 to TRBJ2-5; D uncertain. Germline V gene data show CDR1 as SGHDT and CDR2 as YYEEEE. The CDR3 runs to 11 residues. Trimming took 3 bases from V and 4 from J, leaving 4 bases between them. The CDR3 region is CASSWRETQYF. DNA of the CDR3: TGTGCCAGCAGCTGGAGAGAGACCCAGTACTTC.

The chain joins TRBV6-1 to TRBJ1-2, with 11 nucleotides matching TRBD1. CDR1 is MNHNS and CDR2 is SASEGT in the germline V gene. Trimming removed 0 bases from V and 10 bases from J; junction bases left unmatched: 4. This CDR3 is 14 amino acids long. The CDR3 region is CASSEAGTGGHYTF. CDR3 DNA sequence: TGTGCCAGCAGTGAAGCCGGGACAGGGGGTCACTACACCTTC.

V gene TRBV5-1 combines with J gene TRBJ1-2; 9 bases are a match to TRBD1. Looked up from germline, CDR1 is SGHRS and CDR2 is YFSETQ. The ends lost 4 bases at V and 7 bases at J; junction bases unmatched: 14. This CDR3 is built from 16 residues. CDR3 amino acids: CASSPRPIRQGGGYTF. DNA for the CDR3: TGCGCCAGCAGCCCCAGGCCCATAAGACAGGGGGGTGGCTACACCTTC.

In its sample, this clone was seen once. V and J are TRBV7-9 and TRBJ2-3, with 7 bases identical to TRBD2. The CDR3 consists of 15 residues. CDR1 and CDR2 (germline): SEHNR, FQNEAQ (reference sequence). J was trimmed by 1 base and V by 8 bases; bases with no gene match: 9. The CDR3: CASQLGGGGTDTQYF. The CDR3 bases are TGTGCCAGCCAATTGGGGGGGGGTGGCACAGATACGCAGTATTTT.

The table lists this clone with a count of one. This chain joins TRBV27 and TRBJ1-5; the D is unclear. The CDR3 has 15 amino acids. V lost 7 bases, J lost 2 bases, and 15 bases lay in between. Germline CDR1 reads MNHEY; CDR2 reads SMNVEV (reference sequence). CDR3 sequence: CASNPWGSGNQPQHF. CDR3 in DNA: TGTGCCAGCAACCCCTGGGGTTCTGGCAATCAGCCCCAGCATTTT.

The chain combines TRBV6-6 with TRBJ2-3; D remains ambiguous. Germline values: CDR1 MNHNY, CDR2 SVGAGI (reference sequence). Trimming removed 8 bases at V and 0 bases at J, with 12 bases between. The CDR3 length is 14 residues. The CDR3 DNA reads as TGTGCCAGCCAAGCCTACTCTAGCACAGATACGCAGTATTTT. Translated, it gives CASQAYSSTDTQYF.

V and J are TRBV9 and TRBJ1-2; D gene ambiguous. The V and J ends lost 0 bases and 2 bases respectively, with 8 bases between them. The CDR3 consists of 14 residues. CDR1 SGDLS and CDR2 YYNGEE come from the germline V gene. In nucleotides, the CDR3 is TGTGCCAGCAGCGTAGAAGCCAGGAACTATGGCTACACCTTC. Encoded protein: CASSVEARNYGYTF.

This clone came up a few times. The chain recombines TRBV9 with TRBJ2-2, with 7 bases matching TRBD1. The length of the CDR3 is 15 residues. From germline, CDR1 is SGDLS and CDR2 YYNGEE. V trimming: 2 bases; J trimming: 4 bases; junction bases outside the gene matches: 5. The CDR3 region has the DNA TGTGCCAGCAGCGTTGGACAGGAACCCACCGGGGAGCTGTTTTTT. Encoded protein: CASSVGQEPTGELFF.

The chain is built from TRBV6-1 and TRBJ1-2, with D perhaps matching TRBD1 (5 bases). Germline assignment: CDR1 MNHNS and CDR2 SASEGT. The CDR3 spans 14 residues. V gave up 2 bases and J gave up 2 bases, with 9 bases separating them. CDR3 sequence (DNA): TGTGCCAGCAGTGAATTCGGGGGAAACTATGGCTACACCTTC. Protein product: CASSEFGGNYGYTF.